What follows describes a single T cell receptor (beta chain). Its specificity is unknown. This specimen belongs to a study of cytomegalovirus exposure and HLA in healthy donors. About the research overall: The same platform as the approximately 660 first-cohort repertoires was used for the 90 to 150 validation repertoires, a later analysis reported.

The table came from immunoSEQ multiplex PCR; TCRdb's copy has only in-frame clones and leaves some out. Counted here are more than 65,000 clones, 95% to 96% occurring once; the ten biggest clones make up approximately 1.3%. From the roughly 110-subject validation cohort, which was separate from the roughly 700-subject first cohort, the donors were drawn. The CDR3 has 11 amino acids. Per germline, CDR1 LNHDA and CDR2 SQIVND (reference sequence). With 7 bases clipped from V and 4 bases from J, the junction kept 1 base outside the gene matches. Findings of the study overall: The classifier, whose performance was assessed in both the original and validation cohorts, reportedly diagnosed cytomegalovirus status with high specificity and sensitivity. The study flagged about 150 TCR beta chains as cytomegalovirus-associated.

The rearrangement links TRBV19 to TRBJ2-7, with 7 bases aligning to TRBD1. The sequencing sample was made of PBMCs. The source of this sequence is a woman between 18 and 29 years old in good health and CMV-seronegative. CDR3 coding DNA: TGTGCCAGTAAACAGGGGTACGAGCAGTACTTC. The encoded protein is CASKQGYEQYF.